The 28 T cell receptor beta chains below all came from one sample that was sequenced in a study of T cells in Graves' hyperthyroidism and ophthalmopathy. Amplification targeted TCR beta CDR3 regions from RNA transcripts. An initial round of RT-PCR targeting the TCR CDR3 relied on the HTBI primer set. Each CDR3 protein is one row after TCRdb ran MiXCR on the multiplex PCR reads. The sample has 700,000 or so distinct CDR3 sequences, around 13% seen once. The sequenced material came from blood. These receptors were taken from a woman in her forties or fifties with Graves' ophthalmopathy.

This clonotype has at least ten counts. This chain joins TRBV2 and TRBJ2-1; 9 bases fit TRBD2. CDR1 SNHLY and CDR2 FYNNEI come from the germline V gene. This CDR3 is built from 12 residues. The trim removed 6 bases at V and 7 bases at J, leaving 1 base unmatched. CDR3 sequence: CASRLAGNEQFF. In nucleotides, the CDR3 is TGTGCCAGCAGACTAGCGGGTAATGAGCAGTTCTTC.

The table lists this clonotype with many counts. The CDR3 region is CASSSTGTGGDTQYF. The CDR3 coding sequence is TGTGCCAGCAGCTCAACCGGGACAGGGGGAGATACGCAGTATTTT. The genes are TRBV7-2 and TRBJ2-3; TRBD1 aligns across 11 bases. This CDR3 has 15 amino acids. Germline values: CDR1 SGHTA, CDR2 FQGNSA. Unmatched junction bases numbered 5, after V lost 4 bases and J lost 5 bases.

This clonotype was found many times. The rearrangement uses TRBV7-9 and TRBJ1-2; a weak D match, TRBD1 (5 bases). The CDR3 totals 18 residues. CDR1 and CDR2 from the germline V gene are SEHNR and FQNEAQ (reference sequence). V was cut by 3 bases and J by 0 bases, with 20 bases left in between. Written as DNA, the CDR3 is TGTGCCAGCAGCTTTAGCGGGACGGCGAGTTTAGCTAACTATGGCTACACCTTC. This codes for CASSFSGTASLANYGYTF.

J is TRBJ1-2 and V is TRBV5-1, with TRBD1 matching 11 bases. The CDR3 has 15 residues. With 4 bases clipped from V and 5 bases from J, the junction kept 7 bases outside the gene matches. Germline V lookup: CDR1 SGHRS, CDR2 YFSETQ. CDR3 DNA: TGCGCCAGCAGCAGAGAGGGACAGGGGGTTTATGGCTACACCTTC. It specifies CASSREGQGVYGYTF.

V is TRBV10-2 and J is TRBJ2-2, with 14 bases fitting TRBD2. This CDR3 is 14 amino acids long. Germline values: CDR1 WSHSY, CDR2 SAAADI. V was clipped by 11 bases and J by 5 bases; unmatched bases: 4. The CDR3 sequence: CAAGLAGVTGELFF. Here the CDR3 DNA reads TGCGCCGCGGGACTAGCGGGAGTAACCGGGGAGCTGTTTTTT.

This chain connects TRBV3-1 to TRBJ2-4, with TRBD1 as a possible D gene (6 bases). Germline CDR1 LGHDT, CDR2 YNNKEL (reference sequence). Trimming shortened V by 0 bases and J by 7 bases, and 16 bases separated the two germline ends. The CDR3 spans 16 residues. The DNA of the CDR3 is TGTGCCAGCAGCCAAGATGCAGGGGTTTTGTTGAACATTCAGTACTTC. Its protein product is CASSQDAGVLLNIQYF.

Here the CDR3 reads CASSLAGRIGKAFF. The DNA of the CDR3 is TGTGCCAGCAGCTTAGCAGGGAGGATAGGTAAAGCTTTCTTT. V usage is TRBV7-9 and J usage is TRBJ1-1; D is undetermined. The CDR3 sequence is 14 residues long. With 0 bases removed from V and 9 bases from J, the gap between germline ends came to 14 bases. The germline V gene has CDR1 SEHNR and CDR2 FQNEAQ (reference sequence).

This rearrangement joins TRBV27 to TRBJ2-1; TRBD2 agrees at 10 bases. Germline loops: CDR1 MNHEY, CDR2 SMNVEV (reference sequence). V lost 7 bases to trimming and J lost 0 bases; unmatched junction nucleotides: 6. The CDR3 contains 16 residues. DNA for the CDR3: TGTGCCAGCAAACCACTAGCGGGACCCTCCTACAATGAGCAGTTCTTC. It specifies CASKPLAGPSYNEQFF.

The table lists this clonotype with a few counts. A read error may explain this, as a much larger clone is one base away. V and J are TRBV6-1 and TRBJ2-7, with D perhaps matching TRBD2 (5 bases). Germline assignment: CDR1 MNHNS and CDR2 SASEGT. This CDR3 spans 14 amino acids. The CDR3 nucleotides read TGTGCCAGCAGGGACGGGGAATACACCTACGGGCAGTACTTC. It encodes CASRDGEYTYGQYF.

This clonotype was observed at least ten times. The chain uses TRBV9 and TRBJ2-1; 7 bases fit TRBD2. With V trimmed by 2 bases and J by 7 bases, 3 bases remained unmatched. The CDR3 runs to 13 residues. Germline CDR1 reads SGDLS; CDR2 reads YYNGEE. CDR3 nucleotide sequence: TGTGCCAGCAGCGTGGGACTATTTAATGAGCAGTTCTTC. Translation gives CASSVGLFNEQFF.

This clonotype was recorded many times. This chain joins TRBV6-8 and TRBJ1-3, with 7 nucleotides matching TRBD1. The junction had 9 bases not matched to a gene; V was cut back by 5 bases and J by 2 bases. Germline CDR1 MNHGY, CDR2 SAAAGT. The CDR3 covers 16 residues. The CDR3 loop reads CASSPPTGSPGNTIYF. CDR3 sequence (DNA): TGTGCCAGCAGTCCCCCGACAGGGAGCCCTGGAAACACCATATATTTT.

The sample holds many counts of this clonotype. This CDR3 reads CSALDRKNTEAFF. The CDR3 region has the DNA TGCAGCGCCCTGGACAGGAAGAACACTGAAGCTTTCTTT. The rearrangement joins TRBV29-1 to TRBJ1-1, with 7 bases identical to TRBD1. Looked up from germline, CDR1 is SQVTM and CDR2 is ANQGSEA. After removal of 7 bases from V and 1 base from J, the junction contained 6 bases not matched to a gene. The CDR3 spans 13 residues.

The CDR3 DNA is TGTGCCACCAGTGATTCGCAAACAGGGTACACCGGGGAGCTGTTTTTT. This sequence encodes CATSDSQTGYTGELFF. This rearrangement joins TRBV24-1 to TRBJ2-2; D is possibly TRBD1 (6 bases). The V end lost 2 bases, the J end lost 3 bases, and 12 bases lay between the germline ends. This CDR3 has 16 amino acids. Germline V gene lookup returns CDR1 KGHDR and CDR2 SFDVKD.

This clonotype was found a few times. This rearrangement joins TRBV6-1 to TRBJ2-2; TRBD2 agrees at 9 bases. Germline assignment: CDR1 MNHNS and CDR2 SASEGT. The CDR3 is made up of 19 amino acids. V lost 5 bases, J lost 2 bases, and 15 bases stayed unmatched. In nucleotides, the CDR3 is TGTGCCAGCAGTTATAGGGGCGGGAGGGCCCAGTTAAACACCGGGGAGCTGTTTTTT. Protein product: CASSYRGGRAQLNTGELFF.

Many counts were recorded for this clonotype. The chain uses TRBV2 and TRBJ2-7, with 13 bases matching TRBD2. This CDR3 comprises 20 residues. Germline V CDR1 and CDR2: SNHLY, FYNNEI. Losses at the gene ends were 4 bases for V and 2 bases for J; bases not matched to a gene: 17. The CDR3 reads CASSAYYGLAGVTKTYEQYF. The CDR3 nucleotides are TGTGCCAGCAGTGCCTACTACGGACTAGCGGGAGTTACCAAAACCTACGAGCAGTACTTC.

At least ten counts were recorded for this clonotype. The chain joins TRBV19 to TRBJ1-2; no firm D call. Germline V gene data show CDR1 as LNHDA and CDR2 as SQIVND (reference sequence). V was shortened by 0 bases and J by 3 bases, with 8 bases between the two germline ends. This CDR3 is built from 14 residues. CDR3 coding DNA: TGTGCCAGTAGTATAGACCGGCTCGACTATGGCTACACCTTC. Residues: CASSIDRLDYGYTF.

This clonotype was detected only a few times. The chain's CDR3 is CASSLSRDTLEGYTF. As DNA, the CDR3 is TGTGCCAGCAGCTTATCCCGGGACACGCTCGAGGGCTACACCTTC. The genes are TRBV7-2 and TRBJ1-2; tentative D call: TRBD1 (6 bases). CDR1 and CDR2 from the germline V gene are SGHTA and FQGNSA. The CDR3 spans 15 residues. With 2 bases removed from V and 8 bases from J, the gap between germline ends came to 18 bases.

The V and J genes are TRBV20-1 and TRBJ2-7, with no clear D. The CDR3 length is 14 residues. Trimming took 1 base from V and 2 from J, leaving 12 bases between them. The germline gives CDR1 DFQATT, CDR2 SNEGSKA (reference sequence). CDR3 nucleotides: TGCAGTGCTAGAGGACGAAGACTGGCCTACGAGCAGTACTTC. Amino acid sequence: CSARGRRLAYEQYF.

This clonotype was detected only a few times. The V call is TRBV19, the J call TRBJ1-1; 8 nucleotides agree with TRBD1. The length of the CDR3 is 15 residues. Unmatched junction bases numbered 5, after V lost 2 bases and J lost 3 bases. Germline CDR1 LNHDA, CDR2 SQIVND (reference sequence). The CDR3 loop reads CASSIQGAWHTEAFF. The CDR3 DNA sequence: TGTGCCAGTAGTATACAGGGGGCTTGGCACACTGAAGCTTTCTTT.

This clonotype was detected only a few times. The chain joins TRBV10-3 to TRBJ1-6; D gene uncertain. V lost 4 bases and J 9 bases, leaving 19 bases between the germline ends. Germline V lookup: CDR1 ENHRY, CDR2 SYGVKD. This CDR3 comprises 16 residues. This CDR3 is CAISAGMGSGGSPLHF. The CDR3 nucleotides are TGTGCCATCAGTGCCGGTATGGGTTCAGGAGGTTCACCCCTCCACTTT.

V gene TRBV11-2 combines with J gene TRBJ2-1, with 9 nucleotides matching TRBD2. The CDR3 consists of 16 residues. Trimming at V came to 4 bases and at J to 5 bases, leaving 9 bases not matched to a gene. Germline V gene data show CDR1 as SGHAT and CDR2 as FQNNGV. In nucleotides, the CDR3 is TGTGCCAGCAGCTCCTATAGCGGGAGCCTGGACAATGAGCAGTTCTTC. Amino acids: CASSSYSGSLDNEQFF.

This clonotype has just a few counts. The chain has TRBV4-2 and TRBJ2-2; the match to TRBD2 covers 9 bases. Per the germline V gene, CDR1 is LGHNA and CDR2 is YNFKEQ. Trimming cost V 2 bases and J 1 base; bases outside gene matches: 2. The CDR3 contains 16 residues. CDR3 sequence (DNA): TGTGCCAGCAGCCAATCTAGCGGGAAGAACACCGGGGAGCTGTTTTTT. It specifies CASSQSSGKNTGELFF.

The J gene is TRBJ1-2, the V gene TRBV20-1, with a possible D match to TRBD1 (6 bases). Trimming stripped 0 bases from V and 1 base from J, with 21 bases between. The germline CDR1 and CDR2 sequences are DFQATT and SNEGSKA (reference sequence). The CDR3 covers 18 residues. The CDR3 loop reads CSARELTPGAMLNYGYTF. The CDR3 nucleotides are TGCAGTGCTAGAGAGCTTACCCCAGGGGCTATGCTTAACTATGGCTACACCTTC.

CDR3 loop: CASSQVSGSRYSNEQFF. The CDR3 nucleotides read TGTGCCAGCAGCCAAGTCTCTGGGAGTAGATATAGCAATGAGCAGTTCTTC. The chain carries TRBV14 and TRBJ2-1; the D gene is possibly TRBD2 (5 bases). The V end lost 1 base, the J end lost 6 bases, and 19 bases lay between the germline ends. CDR3 length equals 17 residues. The germline gives CDR1 SGHDN, CDR2 FVKESK. The entire variable domain, with the rest obtained from reference TRBV14 and TRBJ2-1, is as follows: EAGVTQFPSHSVIEKGQTVTLRCDPISGHDNLYWYRRVMGKEIKFLLHFVKESKQDESGMPNNRFLAERTGGTYSTLKVQPAELEDSGVYFCASSQVSGSRYSNEQFFGPGTRLTVL.

This clonotype has more than one count but fewer than ten. An end of the junction does not agree with germline; a read error may underlie this. This chain links TRBV7-7 with TRBJ2-1, with TRBD1 identical over 11 bases. The CDR3 extends over 13 amino acids. Germline-derived CDR1 and CDR2 are SSHAT and FNYEAQ (reference sequence). The CDR3 is CASSSGQGDEQFF. CDR3 sequence (DNA): TGTGCTAGCAGCTCGGGACAGGGGGATGAGCAGTTCTTC.

The rearrangement links TRBV7-3 to TRBJ2-7; D unresolved. V was trimmed by 8 bases and J by 4 bases, leaving 9 bases between them. The CDR3 is 11 amino acids. The germline CDR1 and CDR2 sequences are SGHTA and FQGTGA. The CDR3 sequence is CASGWAYEQYF. CDR3 coding DNA: TGTGCCAGCGGTTGGGCATACGAGCAGTACTTC.

This clonotype came up many times. V and J are TRBV6-2 or TRBV6-3 and TRBJ1-1, with a possible D match to TRBD1 (5 bases). The length of the CDR3 is 11 residues. CDR1 MNHEY and CDR2 SVGEGT come from the germline V gene. V dropped 10 bases and J dropped 6 bases, with 12 bases sitting between them. In nucleotides, the CDR3 is TGTGCCACCACTCAGGGTTCTGAAGCTTTCTTT. Its protein is CATTQGSEAFF.

The gene calls are TRBV19 and TRBJ2-7; no reliable D call. Deletions cut 5 bases from V and 4 bases from J, with 27 bases between. The CDR3 has 18 amino acids. The germline CDR1 and CDR2 sequences are LNHDA and SQIVND (reference sequence). The CDR3 protein is CASSVRLNEASLVYEQYF. The CDR3 DNA reads TGTGCCAGTAGTGTCAGACTGAACGAAGCCAGCCTTGTTTACGAGCAGTACTTC.